These 3 T cell receptor beta chains were sequenced from one sample in a study of blood T cells in healthy people across ages. The use of a sample-barcoded 5' primer and a J-beta primer mix characterized a second PCR of about 6 to 12 cycles. TCRdb recomputed calls from the 5' RACE reads with MiXCR, one row per CDR3 protein. Of 550,000 to 800,000 distinct CDR3 sequences listed, over 20% are singletons. The sequenced sample consisted of blood. The receptors were sampled from a man aged 65 to 85 in good health.

The chain couples TRBV6-5 to TRBJ1-1; 8 bases map to TRBD1. V lost 2 bases, J lost 4 bases, and 0 bases stayed unmatched. From germline, CDR1 is MNHEY and CDR2 SVGAGI. The CDR3 spans 13 residues. CDR3 sequence: CASSYDRGTEAFF. As DNA, the CDR3 is TGTGCCAGCAGTTACGACAGGGGCACTGAAGCTTTCTTT.

V is TRBV29-1 and J is TRBJ1-2; D perhaps matches TRBD1 (5 bases). Per the germline V gene, CDR1 is SQVTM and CDR2 is ANQGSEA. Trimming took 3 bases from V and 6 from J, leaving 11 bases between them. The CDR3 totals 12 residues. CDR3 bases: TGCAGCGTTGAGGGTCAGGGAAATGGCTACACCTTC. Translating gives CSVEGQGNGYTF.

The rearrangement uses TRBV7-2 and TRBJ1-1; the D gene is possibly TRBD1 (5 bases). V was trimmed by 1 base and J by 1 base, leaving 13 bases between them. CDR1 is SGHTA, CDR2 FQGNSA, per germline. The CDR3 runs 16 residues. The CDR3 protein is CASSLEVTATNTEAFF. The CDR3 nucleotides read TGTGCCAGCAGCTTAGAAGTGACAGCCACGAACACTGAAGCTTTCTTT.